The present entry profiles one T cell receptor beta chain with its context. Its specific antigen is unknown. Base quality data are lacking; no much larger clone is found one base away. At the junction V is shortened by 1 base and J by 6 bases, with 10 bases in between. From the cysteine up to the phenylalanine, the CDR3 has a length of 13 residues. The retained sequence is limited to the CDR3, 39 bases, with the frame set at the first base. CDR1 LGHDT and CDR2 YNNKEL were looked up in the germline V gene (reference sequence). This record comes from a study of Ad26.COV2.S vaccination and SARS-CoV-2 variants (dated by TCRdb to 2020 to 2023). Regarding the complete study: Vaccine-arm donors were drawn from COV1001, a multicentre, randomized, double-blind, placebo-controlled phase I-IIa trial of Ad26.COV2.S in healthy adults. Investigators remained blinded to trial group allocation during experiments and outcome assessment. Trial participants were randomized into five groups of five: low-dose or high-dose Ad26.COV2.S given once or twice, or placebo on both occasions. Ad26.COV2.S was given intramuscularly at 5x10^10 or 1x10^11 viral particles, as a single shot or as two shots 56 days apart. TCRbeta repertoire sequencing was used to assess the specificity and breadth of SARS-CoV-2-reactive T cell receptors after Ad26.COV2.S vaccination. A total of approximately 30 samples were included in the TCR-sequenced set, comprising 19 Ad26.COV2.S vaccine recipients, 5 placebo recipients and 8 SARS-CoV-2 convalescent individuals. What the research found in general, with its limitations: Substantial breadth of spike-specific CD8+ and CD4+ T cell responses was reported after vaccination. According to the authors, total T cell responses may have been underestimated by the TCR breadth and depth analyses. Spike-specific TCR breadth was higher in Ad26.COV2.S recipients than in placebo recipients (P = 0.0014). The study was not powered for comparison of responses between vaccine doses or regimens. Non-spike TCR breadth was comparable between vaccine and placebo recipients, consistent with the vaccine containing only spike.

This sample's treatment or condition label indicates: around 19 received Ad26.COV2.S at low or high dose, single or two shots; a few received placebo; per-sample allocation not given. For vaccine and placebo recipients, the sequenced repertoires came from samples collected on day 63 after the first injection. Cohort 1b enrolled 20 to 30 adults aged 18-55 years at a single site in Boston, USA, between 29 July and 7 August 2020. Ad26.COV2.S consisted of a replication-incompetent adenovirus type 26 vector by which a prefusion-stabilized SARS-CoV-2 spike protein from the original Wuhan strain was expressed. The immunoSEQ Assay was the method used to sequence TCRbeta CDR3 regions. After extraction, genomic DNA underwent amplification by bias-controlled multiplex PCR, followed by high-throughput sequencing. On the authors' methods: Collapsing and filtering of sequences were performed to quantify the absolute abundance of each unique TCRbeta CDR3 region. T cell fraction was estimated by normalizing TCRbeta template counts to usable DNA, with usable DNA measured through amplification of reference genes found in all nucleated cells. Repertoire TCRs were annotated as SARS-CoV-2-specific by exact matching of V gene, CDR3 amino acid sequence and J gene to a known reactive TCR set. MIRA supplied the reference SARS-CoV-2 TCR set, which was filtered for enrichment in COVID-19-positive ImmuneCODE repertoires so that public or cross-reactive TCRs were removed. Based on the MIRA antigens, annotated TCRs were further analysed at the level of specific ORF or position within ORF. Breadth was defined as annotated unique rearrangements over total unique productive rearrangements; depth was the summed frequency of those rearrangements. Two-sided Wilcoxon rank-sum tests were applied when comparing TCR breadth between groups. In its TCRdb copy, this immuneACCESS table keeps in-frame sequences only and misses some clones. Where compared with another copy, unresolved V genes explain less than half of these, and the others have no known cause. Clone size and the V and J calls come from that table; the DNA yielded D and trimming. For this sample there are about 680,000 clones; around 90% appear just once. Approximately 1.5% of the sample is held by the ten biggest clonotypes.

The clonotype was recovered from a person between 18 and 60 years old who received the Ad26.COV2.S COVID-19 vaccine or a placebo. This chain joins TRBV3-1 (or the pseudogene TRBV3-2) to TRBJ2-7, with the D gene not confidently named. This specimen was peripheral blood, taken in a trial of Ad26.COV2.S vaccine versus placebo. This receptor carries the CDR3 CASSQGRVSEQYF. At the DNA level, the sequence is TGTGCCAGCAGCCAAGGTAGGGTGAGCGAGCAGTACTTC.